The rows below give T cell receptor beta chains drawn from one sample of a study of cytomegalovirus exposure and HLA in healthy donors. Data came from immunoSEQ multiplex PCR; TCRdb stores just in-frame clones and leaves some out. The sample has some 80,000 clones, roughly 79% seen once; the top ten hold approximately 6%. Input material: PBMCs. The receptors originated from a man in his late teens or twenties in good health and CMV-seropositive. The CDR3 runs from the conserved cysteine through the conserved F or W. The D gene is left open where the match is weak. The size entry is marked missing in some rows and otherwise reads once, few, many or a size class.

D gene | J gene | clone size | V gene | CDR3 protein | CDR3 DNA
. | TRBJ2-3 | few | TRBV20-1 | CSLPLTDTQYF | TGCAGTCTCCCCCTCACAGATACGCAGTATTTT
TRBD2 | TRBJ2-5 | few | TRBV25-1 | CASSSRLAGFGETQYF | TGTGCCAGCAGCTCGCGGCTAGCGGGGTTTGGGGAGACCCAGTACTTC
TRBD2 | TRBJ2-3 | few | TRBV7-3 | CASSLLTSGRKDSTDTQYF | TGTGCCAGCAGCCTGCTGACTAGCGGGAGAAAAGATAGCACAGATACGCAGTATTTT
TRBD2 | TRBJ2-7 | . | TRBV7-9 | CASSLGEGRYEQYF | TGTGCCAGCAGCTTAGGGGAGGGACGGTACGAGCAGTACTTC
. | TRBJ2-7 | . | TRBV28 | CAAFSRGRYEQYF | TGTGCCGCCTTCTCAAGGGGTCGGTACGAGCAGTACTTC
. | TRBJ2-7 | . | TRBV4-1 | CASSQDVNRENEQYF | TGCGCCAGCAGCCAAGATGTCAACAGGGAGAACGAGCAGTACTTC
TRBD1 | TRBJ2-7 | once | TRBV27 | CASSLRAWERGTGSYEQYF | TGTGCCAGCAGTTTAAGGGCCTGGGAGCGCGGGACAGGATCCTACGAGCAGTACTTC
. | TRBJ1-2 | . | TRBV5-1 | CASSLGGPTYGYTF | TGCGCCAGCAGCTTGGGTGGGCCCACCTATGGCTACACCTTC
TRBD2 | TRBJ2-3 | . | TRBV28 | CASHSGISDTQYF | TGTGCCAGCCATAGCGGGATTTCAGATACGCAGTATTTT
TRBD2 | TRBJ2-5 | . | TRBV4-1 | CASSQFPSGRGTETQYF | TGCGCCAGCAGCCAATTTCCTAGCGGGAGAGGAACGGAGACCCAGTACTTC
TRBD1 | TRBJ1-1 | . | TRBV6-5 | CASRDLQGTDAEAFF | TGTGCCAGCAGGGATCTACAGGGGACCGACGCTGAAGCTTTCTTT
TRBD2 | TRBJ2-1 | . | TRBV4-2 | CASSQVGGAGGNNEQFF | TGTGCCAGCAGCCAAGTCGGGGGAGCGGGAGGGAACAATGAGCAGTTCTTC
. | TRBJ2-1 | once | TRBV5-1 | CASSFYRTDEQFF | TGCGCCAGCAGCTTCTACCGAACAGATGAGCAGTTCTTC
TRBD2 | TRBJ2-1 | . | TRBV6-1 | CASSEVETSGIYNEQFF | TGTGCCAGCAGTGAAGTCGAGACTAGCGGGATTTACAATGAGCAGTTCTTC
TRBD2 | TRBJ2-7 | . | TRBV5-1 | CASSFSGRAYEQYF | TGCGCCAGCAGCTTTAGCGGGAGGGCCTACGAGCAGTACTTC